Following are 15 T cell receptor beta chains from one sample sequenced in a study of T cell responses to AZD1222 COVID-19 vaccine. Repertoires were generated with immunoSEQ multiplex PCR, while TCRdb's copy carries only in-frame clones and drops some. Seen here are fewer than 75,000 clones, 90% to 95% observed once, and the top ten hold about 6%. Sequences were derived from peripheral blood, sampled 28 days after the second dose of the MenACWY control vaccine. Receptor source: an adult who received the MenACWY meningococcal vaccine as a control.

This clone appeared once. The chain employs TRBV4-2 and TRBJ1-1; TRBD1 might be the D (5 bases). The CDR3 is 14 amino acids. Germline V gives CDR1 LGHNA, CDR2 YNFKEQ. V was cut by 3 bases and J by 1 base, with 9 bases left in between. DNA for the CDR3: TGTGCCAGCAGCCAGGAGACAGCGAACACTGAAGCTTTCTTT. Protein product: CASSQETANTEAFF.

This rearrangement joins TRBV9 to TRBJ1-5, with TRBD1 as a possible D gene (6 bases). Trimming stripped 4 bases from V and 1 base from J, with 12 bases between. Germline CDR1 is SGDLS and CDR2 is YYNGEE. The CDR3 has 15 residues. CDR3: CASSPSGTSNQPQHF. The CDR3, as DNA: TGTGCCAGCAGCCCCTCCGGGACAAGCAATCAGCCCCAGCATTTT. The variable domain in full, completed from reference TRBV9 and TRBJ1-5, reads DSGVTQTPKHLITATGQRVTLRCSPRSGDLSVYWYQQSLDQGLQFLIQYYNGEERAKGNILERFSAQQFPDLHSELNLSSLELGDSALYFCASSPSGTSNQPQHFGDGTRLSIL.

The CDR3 loop reads CASTWGDPPREQFF. The CDR3 nucleotides are TGTGCCAGCACCTGGGGGGACCCGCCTCGGGAGCAGTTCTTC. The J gene is TRBJ2-1, the V gene TRBV28, with D tentatively TRBD2 (6 bases). The V gene lost 7 bases and the J gene lost 10 bases, with 20 bases spanning the gap. Germline-derived CDR1 and CDR2 are MDHEN and SYDVKM. This CDR3 region has 14 residues.

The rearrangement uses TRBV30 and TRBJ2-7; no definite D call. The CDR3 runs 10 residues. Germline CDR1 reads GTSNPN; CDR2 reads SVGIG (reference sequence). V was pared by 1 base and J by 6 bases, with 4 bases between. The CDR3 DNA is TGTGCCTGGAGTGGTCCCGAGCAGTACTTC. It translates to CAWSGPEQYF. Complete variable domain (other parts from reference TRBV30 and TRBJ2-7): SQTIHQWPATLVQPVGSPLSLECTVEGTSNPNLYWYRQAAGRGLQLLFYSVGIGQISSEVPQNLSASRPQDRQFILSSKKLLLSDSGFYLCAWSGPEQYFGPGTRLTVT.

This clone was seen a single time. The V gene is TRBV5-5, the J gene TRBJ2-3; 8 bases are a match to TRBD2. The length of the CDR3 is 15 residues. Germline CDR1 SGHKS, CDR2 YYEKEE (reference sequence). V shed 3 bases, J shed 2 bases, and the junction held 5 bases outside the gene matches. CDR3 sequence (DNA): TGTGCCAGCAGCTCTGGGACTAGGGCCACAGATACGCAGTATTTT. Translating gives CASSSGTRATDTQYF.

The CDR3 is CASSQASSGTPLGNTIYF. Written as DNA, the CDR3 is TGTGCCAGCAGCCAAGCCTCCTCCGGGACACCCCTGGGAAACACCATATATTTT. The J gene is TRBJ1-3, the V gene TRBV4-2, with D possibly being TRBD1 (6 bases). V lost 1 base to trimming and J lost 4 bases, with 20 bases between them. The CDR3 has 18 residues. The germline V gene encodes CDR1 LGHNA and CDR2 YNFKEQ.

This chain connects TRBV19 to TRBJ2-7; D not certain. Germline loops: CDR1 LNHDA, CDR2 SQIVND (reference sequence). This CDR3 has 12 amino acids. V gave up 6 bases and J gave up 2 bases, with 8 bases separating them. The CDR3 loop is CASSRTPYEQYF. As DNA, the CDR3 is TGTGCCAGTAGCCGAACTCCCTACGAGCAGTACTTC.

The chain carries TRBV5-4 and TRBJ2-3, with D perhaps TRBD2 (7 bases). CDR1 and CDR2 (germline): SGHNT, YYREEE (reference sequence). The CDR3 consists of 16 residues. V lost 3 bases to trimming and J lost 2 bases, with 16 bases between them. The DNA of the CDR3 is TGTGCCAGCAGCTCCCGGGGAGGGGGAGTCACAGATACGCAGTATTTT. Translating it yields CASSSRGGGVTDTQYF.

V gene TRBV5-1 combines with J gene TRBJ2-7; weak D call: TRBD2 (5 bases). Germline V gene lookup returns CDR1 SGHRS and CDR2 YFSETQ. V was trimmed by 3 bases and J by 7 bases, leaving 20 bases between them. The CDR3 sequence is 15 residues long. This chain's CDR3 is CASSSRGAQVVEQYF. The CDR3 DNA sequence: TGCGCCAGCAGCTCCCGGGGTGCCCAGGTCGTGGAGCAGTACTTC.

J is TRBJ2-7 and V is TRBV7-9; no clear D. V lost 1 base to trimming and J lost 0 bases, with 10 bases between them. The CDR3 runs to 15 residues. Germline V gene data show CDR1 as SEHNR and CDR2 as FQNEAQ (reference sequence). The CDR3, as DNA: TGTGCCAGCAGCTTAGTCTCCGGGCGCTCCTACGAGCAGTACTTC. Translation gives CASSLVSGRSYEQYF.

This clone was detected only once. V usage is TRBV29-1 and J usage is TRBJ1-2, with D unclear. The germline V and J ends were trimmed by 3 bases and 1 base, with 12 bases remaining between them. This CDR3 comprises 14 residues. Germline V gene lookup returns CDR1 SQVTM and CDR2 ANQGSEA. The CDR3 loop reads CSVDSGFGNYGYTF. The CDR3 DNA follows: TGCAGCGTTGACTCGGGGTTCGGTAACTATGGCTACACCTTC.

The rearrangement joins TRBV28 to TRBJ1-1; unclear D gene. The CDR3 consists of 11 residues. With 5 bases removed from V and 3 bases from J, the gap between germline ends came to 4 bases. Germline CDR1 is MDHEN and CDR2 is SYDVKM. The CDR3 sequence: CASSTYTEAFF. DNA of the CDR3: TGTGCCAGCAGTACCTACACTGAAGCTTTCTTT.

CDR3 bases: TGTGCCAGCAGCGTAGCTTTCACTGAAGCTTTCTTT. It codes for CASSVAFTEAFF. The J gene is TRBJ1-1, the V gene TRBV9; D gene uncertain. V lost 0 bases and J 4 bases, leaving 4 bases between the germline ends. Germline CDR1 SGDLS, CDR2 YYNGEE. This CDR3 is built from 12 residues.

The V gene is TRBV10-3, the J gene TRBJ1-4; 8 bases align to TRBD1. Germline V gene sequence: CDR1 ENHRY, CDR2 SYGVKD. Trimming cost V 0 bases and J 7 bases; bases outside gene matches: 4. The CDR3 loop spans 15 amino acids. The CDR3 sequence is CAISESLTGAEKLFF. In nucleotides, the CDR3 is TGTGCCATCAGTGAGTCCTTGACAGGGGCTGAAAAACTGTTTTTT.

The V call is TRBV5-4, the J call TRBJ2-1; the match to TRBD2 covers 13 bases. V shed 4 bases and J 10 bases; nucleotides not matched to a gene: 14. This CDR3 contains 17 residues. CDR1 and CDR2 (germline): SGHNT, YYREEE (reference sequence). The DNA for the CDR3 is TGTGCCAGCAGCAGCGATCCCGGACTAGCGGGAGTAGACGAGCAGTTCTTC. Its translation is CASSSDPGLAGVDEQFF.